Following are 30 T cell receptor beta chains from one sample sequenced in a study of blood T cell dynamics during melanoma immunotherapy. Sequencing was performed with immunoSEQ multiplex PCR; in TCRdb, only in-frame clones are kept and a portion is missing. This sample has approximately 14,000 clones, with around 86% found just once. Time point noted: week 3, after first cycle of checkpoint inhibitor. The sequenced sample was blood, obtained from a patient treated with checkpoint blockade. The receptors were sampled from a human donor with melanoma.

V and J are TRBV7-9 and TRBJ2-5, with 12 bases that match TRBD2. The CDR3 has 14 amino acids. Trimming cost V 5 bases and J 4 bases; bases outside gene matches: 2. Germline values: CDR1 SEHNR, CDR2 FQNEAQ (reference sequence). CDR3 residues: CASSKGLAGETQYF. The CDR3 region has the DNA TGTGCCAGCAGCAAGGGACTAGCGGGAGAGACCCAGTACTTC.

The rearrangement uses TRBV28 and TRBJ2-1; TRBD2 is a possible D gene (5 bases). Looked up from germline, CDR1 is MDHEN and CDR2 is SYDVKM. The ends were cut back, 6 bases at V and 13 bases at J, with 16 bases in the middle. There are 12 residues in the CDR3. The CDR3 DNA sequence: TGTGCCAGCAGCCGAAGTTCGGGATATCAGTTCTTC. Amino acids: CASSRSSGYQFF.

The chain carries TRBV4-2 and TRBJ2-7; D remains ambiguous. Germline V gene sequence: CDR1 LGHNA, CDR2 YNFKEQ. There are 12 residues in the CDR3. V lost 0 bases to trimming and J lost 5 bases, with 5 bases between them. The CDR3 loop is CASSQDEDEQYF. CDR3 DNA sequence: TGTGCCAGCAGCCAAGATGAGGACGAGCAGTACTTC.

CDR3 residues: CASGIGYEQYF. CDR3 bases: TGTGCCAGCGGTATCGGGTACGAGCAGTACTTC. The chain is built from TRBV6-5 and TRBJ2-7; no clear D gene. Germline CDR1 reads MNHEY; CDR2 reads SVGAGI. V dropped 8 bases and J dropped 4 bases, with 9 bases sitting between them. The CDR3 is 11 amino acids.

The chain couples TRBV7-3 to TRBJ2-5; TRBD2 matches at 10 bases. CDR1 and CDR2 (germline): SGHTA, FQGTGA. This CDR3 contains 13 residues. J was trimmed by 6 bases and V by 5 bases; bases with no gene match: 3. CDR3 in DNA: TGTGCCAGCAGCAAGCGGGAGGGGCAGACCCAGTACTTC. Translating gives CASSKREGQTQYF.

The chain is built from TRBV28 and TRBJ2-2; 12 positions match TRBD2. Germline trimming cut 4 bases from V and 5 bases from J; bases unmatched to any gene: 8. The CDR3 is 17 residues long. Germline CDR1 is MDHEN and CDR2 is SYDVKM. The CDR3 protein is CASSSPGLAGFTGELFF. The DNA of the CDR3 is TGTGCCAGCAGTTCGCCCGGACTAGCGGGATTTACCGGGGAGCTGTTTTTT. The variable domain in full, with the rest retrieved from reference TRBV28 and TRBJ2-2, is DVKVTQSSRYLVKRTGEKVFLECVQDMDHENMFWYRQDPGLGLRLIYFSYDVKMKEKGDIPEGYSVSREKKERFSLILESASTNQTSMYLCASSSPGLAGFTGELFFGEGSRLTVL.

The chain joins TRBV11-2 to TRBJ2-1, with 8 bases matching TRBD2. This CDR3 region has 17 residues. The V segment lost 5 bases and the J segment 1 base; nucleotides outside the gene matches: 10. CDR1 and CDR2 (germline): SGHAT, FQNNGV. DNA for the CDR3: TGTGCCAGCAGCACGGTGAGCGGGAGATTATCCTACAATGAGCAGTTCTTC. It yields the protein CASSTVSGRLSYNEQFF.

V gene TRBV7-2 combines with J gene TRBJ2-7, with TRBD1 matching over 7 bases. CDR1 is SGHTA and CDR2 is FQGNSA in the germline V gene. CDR3 size: 13 residues. V gave up 5 bases and J gave up 2 bases; unmatched junction bases: 3. This CDR3 is CASSRDSPYEQYF. CDR3 DNA: TGTGCCAGCAGCAGGGACAGCCCCTACGAGCAGTACTTC.

The V gene is TRBV14, the J gene TRBJ2-5; no firm D call. Near its end, the DNA agrees better with TRBJ2-7, so the J call may be wrong. The CDR3 runs to 14 residues. Germline V gene data show CDR1 as SGHDN and CDR2 as FVKESK. The CDR3 spells CASSQELVSYEQYF. The CDR3 DNA is TGTGCCAGCAGCCAAGAGTTGGTAAGCTACGAGCAGTACTTC.

J is TRBJ2-6 and V is TRBV2; no reliable D call. The CDR3 is 18 amino acids. V was shortened by 5 bases and J by 5 bases, with 22 bases between the two germline ends. In germline, CDR1 is SNHLY, CDR2 FYNNEI. This chain's CDR3 is CASSWSNYRYNRANVLTF. In nucleotides, the CDR3 is TGTGCCAGCAGTTGGTCAAATTACCGATACAATCGGGCCAACGTCCTGACTTTC.

The J gene is TRBJ2-1, the V gene TRBV7-8, with TRBD2 identical over 8 bases. V shed 5 bases, J shed 2 bases, and the junction held 5 bases outside the gene matches. CDR1 is SGHVS and CDR2 is FQNEAQ in the germline V gene. The CDR3 has 15 amino acids. Written as DNA, the CDR3 is TGTGCCAGCAGCAAGCGGGAGACGCCCTACAATGAGCAGTTCTTC. It is translated as CASSKRETPYNEQFF.

The rearrangement links TRBV9 to TRBJ2-3, with TRBD2 identical over 9 bases. V was pared by 0 bases and J by 4 bases, with 9 bases of the junction left unmatched. CDR3 length: 17 residues. Germline V lookup: CDR1 SGDLS, CDR2 YYNGEE. The CDR3 DNA follows: TGTGCCAGCAGCGTAGTGGGCGGGAGGGTGTCAGCAGATACGCAGTATTTT. This codes for CASSVVGGRVSADTQYF.

The genes are TRBV5-1 and TRBJ2-2; no firm D call. The length of the CDR3 is 21 residues. Trimming stripped 2 bases from V and 0 bases from J, with 26 bases between. Germline V gene data show CDR1 as SGHRS and CDR2 as YFSETQ. The CDR3 DNA reads as TGCGCCAGCAGCTTTTCGGCAGTGGGCCCCCTGCGCGGAGCGAACACCGGGGAGCTGTTTTTT. Its protein is CASSFSAVGPLRGANTGELFF.

The gene calls are TRBV7-2 and TRBJ2-7; 8 bases map to TRBD2. Trimming cost V 5 bases and J 3 bases; bases outside gene matches: 9. Germline-derived CDR1 and CDR2 are SGHTA and FQGNSA. The CDR3 is made up of 15 amino acids. Here the CDR3 reads CASSPKREYFYEQYF. The CDR3 nucleotides are TGTGCCAGCAGCCCAAAGCGGGAGTATTTCTACGAGCAGTACTTC.

This chain uses TRBV29-1 with TRBJ2-1; 13 bases map to TRBD2. CDR3 length: 17 residues. Trimming removed 4 bases from V and 8 bases from J; junction bases left unmatched: 14. Per germline, CDR1 SQVTM and CDR2 ANQGSEA. The CDR3 region is CSVAGTSGITRSDEQFF. For the CDR3, the DNA is TGCAGCGTTGCCGGGACTAGCGGGATTACGCGCTCCGATGAGCAGTTCTTC.

The chain joins TRBV7-2 to TRBJ2-7; D is possibly TRBD2 (5 bases). Deletions cut 5 bases from V and 7 bases from J, with 21 bases between. Germline values: CDR1 SGHTA, CDR2 FQGNSA. The CDR3 covers 15 residues. CDR3 residues: CASSPVDGIPLEQYF. The DNA for the CDR3 is TGTGCCAGCAGCCCCGTGGACGGGATCCCCCTTGAGCAGTACTTC.

V gene TRBV7-2 combines with J gene TRBJ1-5; 7 nucleotides match TRBD1. CDR3 size: 14 residues. V gave up 6 bases and J gave up 3 bases; unmatched junction bases: 5. CDR1 and CDR2 from the germline V gene are SGHTA and FQGNSA. The CDR3 here is CASRAGGPNQPQHF. The DNA of the CDR3 is TGTGCCAGCAGGGCAGGGGGACCCAATCAGCCCCAGCATTTT.

This clone has a single count. The CDR3 region has the DNA TGTGCCACCAGCAGAGCGGGCCGCACAGATACGCAGTATTTT. It translates to CATSRAGRTDTQYF. The rearrangement links TRBV15 to TRBJ2-3, with no clear D. Trimming left V 1 base short and J 1 base short, with 6 bases between. The CDR3 covers 14 residues. Germline V CDR1 and CDR2: LNHNV, YYDKDF (reference sequence).

In its sample, this clone was seen a few times. The chain joins TRBV7-9 to TRBJ1-1; D is possibly TRBD1 (5 bases). This CDR3 comprises 13 residues. In germline, CDR1 is SEHNR, CDR2 FQNEAQ (reference sequence). Trimming took off 5 bases at V and 6 bases at J, with 13 bases between the two ends. In DNA, the CDR3 is TGTGCCAGCAGCAACCAGGGTTTCGCTGAAGCTTTCTTT. Translation: CASSNQGFAEAFF.

This chain links TRBV27 with TRBJ2-2; D not resolved. V was trimmed by 1 base and J by 6 bases, leaving 3 bases between them. Germline values: CDR1 MNHEY, CDR2 SMNVEV (reference sequence). The CDR3 sequence is 12 residues long. The chain's CDR3 is CASSLLPGELFF. CDR3 nucleotides: TGTGCCAGCAGTTTATTGCCCGGGGAGCTGTTTTTT.

The sample holds one count of this clone. This sequence joins TRBV11-3 and TRBJ2-2, with 11 bases aligning to TRBD2. V gave up 4 bases and J gave up 2 bases; unmatched junction bases: 3. Germline V gene data show CDR1 as SGHNT and CDR2 as YENEEA. This CDR3 region has 16 residues. The CDR3: CASSSGLAGNTGELFF. The CDR3 nucleotides read TGTGCCAGCAGCTCCGGACTAGCGGGTAACACCGGGGAGCTGTTTTTT.

This clone occurred a few times. The gene calls are TRBV29-1 and TRBJ1-1; 10 positions agree with TRBD1. J gave up 0 bases and V 6 bases, and 4 bases lay outside the gene matches. Germline lookup yields CDR1 SQVTM and CDR2 ANQGSEA. The CDR3 extends over 14 amino acids. The DNA for the CDR3 is TGCAGCGTAACGGACAGGGGGTTGAACACTGAAGCTTTCTTT. Its protein product is CSVTDRGLNTEAFF.

CDR3 bases: TGTGCCAGCAGAACTAGCGGGAGCTCCTACAATGAGCAGTTCTTC. Translation: CASRTSGSSYNEQFF. The rearrangement uses TRBV25-1 and TRBJ2-1, with TRBD2 identical over 11 bases. This CDR3 spans 15 amino acids. The germline V gene has CDR1 MGHDK and CDR2 SYGVNS. V lost 6 bases, J lost 0 bases, and 1 base stayed unmatched.

This clone was recorded once. The chain uses TRBV7-2 and TRBJ2-7; 7 nucleotides agree with TRBD2. This CDR3 contains 15 residues. V dropped 1 base and J dropped 2; count of bases not matched to a gene: 5. Germline CDR1 is SGHTA and CDR2 is FQGNSA. CDR3 bases: TGTGCCAGCAGCTTAGAGGGCGGGAGCGCCTACGAGCAGTACTTC. Encoded protein: CASSLEGGSAYEQYF.

V usage is TRBV11-3 and J usage is TRBJ2-2; D not resolved. This CDR3 has 15 amino acids. Germline V CDR1 and CDR2: SGHNT, YENEEA. V was trimmed by 5 bases and J by 0 bases, leaving 10 bases between them. The CDR3, as DNA: TGTGCCAGCAGCCCGAGCTGGGCGAACACCGGGGAGCTGTTTTTT. Its translation is CASSPSWANTGELFF.

In its sample, this clone ranks as hyperexpanded. The chain uses TRBV27 and TRBJ1-1; a weak D match, TRBD1 (5 bases). Germline values: CDR1 MNHEY, CDR2 SMNVEV (reference sequence). Deletions cut 8 bases from V and 11 bases from J, with 21 bases between. CDR3 length equals 13 residues. CDR3 loop: CASFEGRGRRAFF. The CDR3 nucleotides are TGTGCCAGCTTCGAGGGACGGGGGAGACGGGCTTTCTTT.

The rearrangement links TRBV5-4 to TRBJ2-2, with 10 positions matching TRBD2. CDR1 SGHNT and CDR2 YYREEE come from the germline V gene (reference sequence). The CDR3 is 19 amino acids. The junction had 14 bases not matched to a gene; V was cut back by 3 bases and J by 3 bases. The CDR3 sequence: CASSSSGGLAGADTGELFF. CDR3 bases: TGTGCCAGCAGCTCCAGCGGCGGGCTAGCGGGAGCTGACACCGGGGAGCTGTTTTTT.

This chain joins TRBV18 and TRBJ2-3, with D uncertain. CDR1 KGHSH and CDR2 LQKENI come from the germline V gene. V lost 2 bases and J lost 1, with 10 bases in between. The CDR3 contains 15 residues. The CDR3 loop reads CASSPGQVGTDTQYF. CDR3 sequence (DNA): TGTGCCAGCTCACCAGGCCAGGTTGGCACAGATACGCAGTATTTT.

The rearrangement joins TRBV11-3 to TRBJ2-3; D possibly corresponds to TRBD2 (6 bases). V was trimmed by 5 bases and J by 6 bases, leaving 21 bases between them. Germline V gene lookup returns CDR1 SGHNT and CDR2 YENEEA. The CDR3 totals 16 residues. The CDR3 bases are TGTGCCAGCAGCCCTCCCTTCGGGGGAGAGCCGGATACGCAGTATTTT. It translates to CASSPPFGGEPDTQYF.

This clone has a single count. The CDR3 reads CASSSYGRDYGYTF. The CDR3 DNA follows: TGTGCCAGCAGCTCATACGGTAGAGACTATGGCTACACCTTC. The gene calls are TRBV5-6 and TRBJ1-2; D is ambiguous. Trimming took 3 bases from V and 3 from J, leaving 12 bases between them. CDR1 is SGHDT, CDR2 YYEEEE, per germline. This CDR3 spans 14 amino acids.